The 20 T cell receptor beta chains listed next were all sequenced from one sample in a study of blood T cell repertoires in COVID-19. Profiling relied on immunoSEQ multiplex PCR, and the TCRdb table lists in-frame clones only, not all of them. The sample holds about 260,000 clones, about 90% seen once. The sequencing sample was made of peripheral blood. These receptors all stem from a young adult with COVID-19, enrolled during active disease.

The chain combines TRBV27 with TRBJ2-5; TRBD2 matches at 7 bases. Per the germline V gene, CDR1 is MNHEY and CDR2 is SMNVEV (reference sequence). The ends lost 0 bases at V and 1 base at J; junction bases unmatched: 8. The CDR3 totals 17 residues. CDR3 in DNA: TGTGCCAGCAGTTTATCTTCCTTCCTAGCGGTCCAAGAGACCCAGTACTTC. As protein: CASSLSSFLAVQETQYF.

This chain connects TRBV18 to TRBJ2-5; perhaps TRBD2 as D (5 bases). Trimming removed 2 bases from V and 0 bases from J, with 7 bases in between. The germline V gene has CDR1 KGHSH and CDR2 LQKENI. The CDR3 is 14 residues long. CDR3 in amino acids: CASSPAGNQETQYF. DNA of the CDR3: TGTGCCAGCTCACCAGCCGGGAACCAAGAGACCCAGTACTTC.

CDR3: CASSLSGTGAGIDTQYF. Here the CDR3 DNA reads TGCGCCAGCAGCCTCTCCGGGACAGGGGCTGGAATAGATACGCAGTATTTT. The V gene is TRBV5-1, the J gene TRBJ2-3; 10 positions agree with TRBD1. This CDR3 spans 17 amino acids. V shed 4 bases and J 5 bases; nucleotides not matched to a gene: 13. Germline CDR1 SGHRS, CDR2 YFSETQ. Variable domain in full (rest from reference TRBV5-1 and TRBJ2-3): KAGVTQTPRYLIKTRGQQVTLSCSPISGHRSVSWYQQTPGQGLQFLFEYFSETQRNKGNFPGRFSGRQFSNSRSEMNVSTLELGDSALYLCASSLSGTGAGIDTQYFGPGTRLTVL.

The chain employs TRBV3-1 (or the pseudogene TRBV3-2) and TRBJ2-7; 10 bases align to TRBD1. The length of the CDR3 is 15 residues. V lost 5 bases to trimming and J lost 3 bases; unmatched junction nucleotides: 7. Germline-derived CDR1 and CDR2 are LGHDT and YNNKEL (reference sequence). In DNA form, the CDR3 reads TGTGCCAGCAGCTACACCGGGACAGGGGACTACGAGCAGTACTTC. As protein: CASSYTGTGDYEQYF.

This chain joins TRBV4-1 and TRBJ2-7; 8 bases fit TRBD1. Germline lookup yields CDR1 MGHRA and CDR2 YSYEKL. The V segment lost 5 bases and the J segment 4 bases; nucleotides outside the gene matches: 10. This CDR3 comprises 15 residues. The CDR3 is CASSDPGQAFYEQYF. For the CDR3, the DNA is TGCGCCAGCAGCGATCCGGGACAGGCCTTTTACGAGCAGTACTTC.

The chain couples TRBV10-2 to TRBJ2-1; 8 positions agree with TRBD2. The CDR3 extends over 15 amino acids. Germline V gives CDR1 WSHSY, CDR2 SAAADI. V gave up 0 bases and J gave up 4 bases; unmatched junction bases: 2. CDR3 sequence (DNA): TGCGCCAGCAGTGAGTCGAGCGGGAGTTACAATGAGCAGTTCTTC. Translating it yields CASSESSGSYNEQFF.

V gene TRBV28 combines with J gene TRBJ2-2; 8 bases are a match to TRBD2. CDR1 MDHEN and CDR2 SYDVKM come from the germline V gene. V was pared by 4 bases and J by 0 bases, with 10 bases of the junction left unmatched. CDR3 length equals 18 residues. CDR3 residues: CASSSLGPSGSNTGELFF. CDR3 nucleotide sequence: TGTGCCAGCAGTTCTCTAGGTCCTAGCGGGTCGAACACCGGGGAGCTGTTTTTT.

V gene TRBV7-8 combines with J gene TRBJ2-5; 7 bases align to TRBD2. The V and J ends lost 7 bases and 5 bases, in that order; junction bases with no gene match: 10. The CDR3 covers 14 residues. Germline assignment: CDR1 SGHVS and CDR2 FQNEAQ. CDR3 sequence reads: CASTLGDYPETQYF. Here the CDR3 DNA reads TGTGCCAGCACCCTTGGGGACTACCCCGAGACCCAGTACTTC.

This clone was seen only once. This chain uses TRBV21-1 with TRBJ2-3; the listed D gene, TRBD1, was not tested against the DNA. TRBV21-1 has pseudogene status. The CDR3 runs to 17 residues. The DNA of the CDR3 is TGTGCCAGCAGCCGAGAGGGACACCCGAGTAGCACAGATACGCAGTATTTT. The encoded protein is CASSREGHPSSTDTQYF.

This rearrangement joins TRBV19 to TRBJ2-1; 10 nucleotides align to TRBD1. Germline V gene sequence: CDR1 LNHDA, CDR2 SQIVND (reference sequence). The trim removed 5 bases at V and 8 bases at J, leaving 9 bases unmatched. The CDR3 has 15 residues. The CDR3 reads CASSSTGGAWDEQFF. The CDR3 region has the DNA TGTGCCAGTAGTTCGACAGGGGGCGCATGGGATGAGCAGTTCTTC.

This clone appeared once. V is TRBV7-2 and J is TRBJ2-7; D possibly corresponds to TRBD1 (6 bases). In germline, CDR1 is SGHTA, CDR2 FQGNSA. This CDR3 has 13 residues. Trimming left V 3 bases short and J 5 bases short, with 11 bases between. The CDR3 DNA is TGTGCCAGCAGCTTTCAGGGGCAGGACGAGCAGTACTTC. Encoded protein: CASSFQGQDEQYF.

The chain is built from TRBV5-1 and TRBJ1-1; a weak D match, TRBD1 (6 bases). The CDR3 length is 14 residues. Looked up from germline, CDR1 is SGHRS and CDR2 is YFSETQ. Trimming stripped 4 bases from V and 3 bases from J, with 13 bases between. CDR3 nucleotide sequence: TGCGCCAGCAGCGTGACAGGTTGGGACACTGAAGCTTTCTTT. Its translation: CASSVTGWDTEAFF. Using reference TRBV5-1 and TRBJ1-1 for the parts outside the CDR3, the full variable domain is KAGVTQTPRYLIKTRGQQVTLSCSPISGHRSVSWYQQTPGQGLQFLFEYFSETQRNKGNFPGRFSGRQFSNSRSEMNVSTLELGDSALYLCASSVTGWDTEAFFGQGTRLTVV.

Here the CDR3 DNA reads TGTGCCAGCAGTTTTTTTCCGGGCGGGAGGGATAATGAGCAGTTCTTC. Translation gives CASSFFPGGRDNEQFF. This chain connects TRBV28 to TRBJ2-1; 9 bases agree with TRBD2. The V gene's germline CDR1 is MDHEN and CDR2 SYDVKM. The CDR3 sequence is 16 residues long. J was trimmed by 7 bases and V by 3 bases; bases with no gene match: 10.

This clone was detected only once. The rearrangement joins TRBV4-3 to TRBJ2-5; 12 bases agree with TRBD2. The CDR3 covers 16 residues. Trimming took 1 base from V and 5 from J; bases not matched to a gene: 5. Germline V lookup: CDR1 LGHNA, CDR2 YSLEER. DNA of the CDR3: TGCGCCAGCAGCCAAGCGACTAGCGGGAGTTTGGAGACCCAGTACTTC. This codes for CASSQATSGSLETQYF.

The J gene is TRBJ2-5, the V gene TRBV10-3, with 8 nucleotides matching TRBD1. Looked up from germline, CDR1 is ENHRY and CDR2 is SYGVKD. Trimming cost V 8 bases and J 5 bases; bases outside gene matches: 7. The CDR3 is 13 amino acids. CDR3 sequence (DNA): TGTGCCATCCGACAGGGGTCGGGGGAGACCCAGTACTTC. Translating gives CAIRQGSGETQYF.

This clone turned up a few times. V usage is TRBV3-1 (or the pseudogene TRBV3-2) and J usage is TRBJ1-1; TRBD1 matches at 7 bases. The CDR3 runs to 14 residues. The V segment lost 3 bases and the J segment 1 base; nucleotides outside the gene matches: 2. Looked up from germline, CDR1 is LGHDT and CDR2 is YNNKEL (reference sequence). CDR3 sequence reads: CASSQGQPNTEAFF. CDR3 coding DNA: TGTGCCAGCAGCCAGGGACAGCCGAACACTGAAGCTTTCTTT.

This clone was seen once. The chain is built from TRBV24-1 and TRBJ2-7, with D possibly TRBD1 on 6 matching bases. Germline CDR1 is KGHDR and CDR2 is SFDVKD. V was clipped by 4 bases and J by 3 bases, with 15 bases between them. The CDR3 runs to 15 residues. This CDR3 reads CATSDSTGGFYEQYF. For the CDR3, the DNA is TGTGCCACCAGTGACTCGACAGGTGGATTCTACGAGCAGTACTTC.

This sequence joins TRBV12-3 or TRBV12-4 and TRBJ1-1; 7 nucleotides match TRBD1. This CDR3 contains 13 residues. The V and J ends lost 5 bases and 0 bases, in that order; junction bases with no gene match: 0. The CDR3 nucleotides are TGTGCCAGCAGTGGGACAGTGAACACTGAAGCTTTCTTT. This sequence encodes CASSGTVNTEAFF.

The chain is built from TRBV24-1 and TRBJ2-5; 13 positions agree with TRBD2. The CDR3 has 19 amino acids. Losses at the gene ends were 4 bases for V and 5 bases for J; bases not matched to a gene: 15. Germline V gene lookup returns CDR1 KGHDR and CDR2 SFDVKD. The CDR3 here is CATSDPLAGGQATGETQYF. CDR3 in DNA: TGTGCCACCAGTGACCCACTAGCGGGAGGGCAGGCGACCGGGGAGACCCAGTACTTC.

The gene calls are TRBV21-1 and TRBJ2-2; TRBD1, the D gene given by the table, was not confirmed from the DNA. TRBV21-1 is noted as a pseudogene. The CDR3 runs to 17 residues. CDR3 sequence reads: CASSKTLAEGAGGELFF. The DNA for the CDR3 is TGTGCCAGCAGCAAAACGTTGGCGGAGGGGGCGGGCGGGGAGCTGTTTTTT.